This T cell receptor beta chain was identified in a study of cytomegalovirus exposure and HLA in healthy donors. Study-wide background: Membership in the Caucasian-associated ancestry cluster was found for 75% to 85% of approximately 400 genotyped donors.

Study-wide results and limits: Cytomegalovirus status was reportedly diagnosed by the classifier with high specificity and sensitivity. TCR beta V- and J-gene trimming, according to a later analysis, was linked to a missense DCLRE1C variant.

The J segment lost 5 bases and the V segment lost 3 bases, leaving 7 bases of the junction unmatched. Germline V lookup: CDR1 SGHTA, CDR2 FQGNSA. The CDR3 runs 15 residues. Though probably carrying unrecorded immune exposures, donors were nominally healthy at sampling. Comments on this clone: Its cognate antigen is unknown.

Amplification used 60 Vbeta primers and 13 Jbeta primers. Sequencing was performed with immunoSEQ multiplex PCR; in TCRdb, only in-frame clones are kept and a portion is missing. Its clone listing holds about 130,000 clones. The chain employs TRBV7-2 and TRBJ1-1, with 9 bases lining up with TRBD1. This sequence was found in a man between 25 and 39 years old in good health and CMV-seronegative. Sequenced: PBMCs. CDR3 bases: TGTGCCAGCAGCTTGGGGGGACAGGGAGCGACTGAAGCTTTCTTT. Translating it yields CASSLGGQGATEAFF.